A single sample is the source of the 4 T cell receptor beta chains below, sequenced in a study of HIV-infected children after antiretroviral therapy interruption. Documented treatment: PENTA 11 planned treatment interruption arm or continuous ART arm. RNA-based 3' RACE libraries used unique molecular identifiers. From the 3' RACE reads, TCRdb called clonotypes with MiXCR, one entry per CDR3 protein. This sample yields 70,000 to 90,000 distinct CDR3 sequences, of which about 6.3% are seen a single time; approximately 1.2% belongs to the top ten. Sequences were derived from CD45RA+ CD4+ T cells from PBMCs, pooled from several time points, sampled from a donor given antiretroviral therapy, either interrupted or continuous. Described subset: naive CD4+ CD45RA+ CD45RO- T cells. The source is a pool of human donors with HIV.

This clonotype was observed a few times. The chain recombines TRBV28 with TRBJ2-2; D ambiguous. Trimming stripped 3 bases from V and 4 bases from J, with 15 bases between. Germline V CDR1 and CDR2: MDHEN, SYDVKM. There are 16 residues in the CDR3. This chain's CDR3 is CASSFRARAPTGELFF. The CDR3 nucleotides are TGTGCCAGCAGTTTTCGGGCTCGAGCGCCCACCGGGGAGCTGTTTTTT.

In this sample, this clonotype turned up many times. The junction does not match germline at one end; this may be a read error. The CDR3 loop reads CSPEGFRGSLTF. The CDR3 nucleotides read TGCAGTCCAGAAGGGTTTCGGGGATCCCTTACCTTC. The rearrangement joins TRBV20-1 to TRBJ2-5; D is possibly TRBD2 (5 bases). The CDR3 sequence is 12 residues long. CDR1 is DFQATT, CDR2 SNEGSKA, per germline (reference sequence).

This clonotype has at least ten counts. The chain couples TRBV18 to TRBJ2-1; TRBD2 aligns across 10 bases. The CDR3 is 15 amino acids. Germline V gene data show CDR1 as KGHSH and CDR2 as LQKENI. V was pared by 3 bases and J by 10 bases, with 9 bases of the junction left unmatched. The CDR3 sequence is CASSPPDLAGVEQFF. The CDR3 bases are TGTGCCAGCTCACCTCCGGATCTAGCGGGGGTCGAGCAGTTCTTC.

This clonotype has at least ten counts. The J gene is TRBJ2-3, the V gene TRBV20-1, with 9 bases matching TRBD2. Looked up from germline, CDR1 is DFQATT and CDR2 is SNEGSKA (reference sequence). This CDR3 contains 17 residues. The junction had 16 bases not matched to a gene; V was cut back by 5 bases and J by 4 bases. For the CDR3, the DNA is TGCAGTGCTCCCCGTTCGAAGCGGGGGGACCGGCCAGATACGCAGTATTTT. It specifies CSAPRSKRGDRPDTQYF.